These T cell receptor beta chains were read from a single sample in a study of cytomegalovirus exposure and HLA in healthy donors. Clones were read by immunoSEQ multiplex PCR, and TCRdb kept only the in-frame ones, dropping some. Of some 140,000 clones in the sample, approximately 89% were seen once. Sequencing was performed on PBMCs. These receptor sequences come from a woman aged 18-29 years in good health and CMV-seropositive. The CDR3 runs from the conserved cysteine through the conserved F or W. A D gene is named only where the DNA matches it firmly. Only part of the rows carry a size: once, few, many, or a class if the clone is expanded.

j_call cdr3_length v_call clone_size d_call cdr3_aa cdr3_nt
TRBJ2-3 16 TRBV11-2 NA TRBD2 CASSPRLAGGTDTQYF TGTGCCAGCAGCCCGCGGCTAGCGGGGGGCACAGATACGCAGTATTTT
TRBJ1-1 18 TRBV19 NA TRBD1 CASSLDTRQGSLNTEAFF TGTGCCAGTAGTTTAGATACTCGACAGGGATCCCTGAACACTGAAGCTTTCTTT
TRBJ1-1 15 TRBV4-1 NA NA CASSQGRTGYTEAFF TGCGCCAGCAGCCAGGGACGTACAGGGTACACTGAAGCTTTCTTT
TRBJ2-3 15 TRBV18 NA TRBD2 CASSTTSGGTDTQYF TGTGCCAGCTCAACGACTAGCGGGGGGACTGATACGCAGTATTTT
TRBJ2-3 14 TRBV6-4 NA TRBD1 CASSGGQGADTQYF TGTGCCAGCAGTGGGGGACAGGGGGCAGATACGCAGTATTTT
TRBJ1-6 15 TRBV30 NA NA CAWSRGALINSPLHF TGTGCCTGGAGTCGGGGGGCGCTTATTAATTCACCCCTCCACTTT
TRBJ2-5 16 TRBV5-4 once TRBD2 CASSLAVAGVGETQYF TGTGCCAGCAGCTTGGCCGTGGCGGGGGTAGGGGAGACCCAGTACTTC
TRBJ1-1 18 TRBV11-2 NA NA CASSLVGATLGAGTEAFF TGTGCCAGCAGCTTAGTAGGGGCAACGTTGGGGGCTGGGACTGAAGCTTTCTTT
TRBJ2-7 15 TRBV7-9 NA TRBD2 CASRESGGPNYEQYF TGTGCCAGCAGGGAAAGCGGGGGGCCTAACTACGAGCAGTACTTC
TRBJ1-1 17 TRBV27 NA NA CASSVQGWSSMNTEAFF TGTGCCAGCAGTGTACAGGGTTGGAGCTCCATGAACACTGAAGCTTTCTTT
TRBJ2-7 14 TRBV21-1 NA NA CASSKKATGDEQYF TGTGCCAGCAGCAAAAAGGCGACAGGGGACGAGCAGTACTTC
TRBJ2-2 18 TRBV11-2 NA TRBD2 CASSLDPPSGGATGELFF TGTGCCAGCAGCTTAGATCCCCCCAGCGGGGGGGCCACCGGGGAGCTGTTTTTT
TRBJ2-2 17 TRBV4-2 NA TRBD2 CASSQDERGIYTGELFF TGTGCCAGCAGCCAAGACGAGCGGGGGATATACACCGGGGAGCTGTTTTTT
TRBJ2-1 16 TRBV2 NA TRBD1 CASSEEGQGPHNEQFF TGTGCCAGCAGTGAGGAGGGACAGGGGCCACACAATGAGCAGTTCTTC
TRBJ2-1 17 TRBV4-3 NA TRBD2 CASSQDNSGGPLYEQFF TGCGCCAGCAGCCAAGATAATAGCGGGGGGCCGTTATATGAGCAGTTCTTC
TRBJ1-1 14 TRBV25-1 NA NA CASSARGPGTEAFF TGTGCCAGCAGTGCCAGGGGTCCGGGAACTGAAGCTTTCTTT
TRBJ1-2 14 TRBV6-4 NA NA CASSDSAGGDGYTF TGTGCCAGCAGTGACTCGGCAGGAGGTGATGGCTACACCTTC
TRBJ1-1 11 TRBV19 NA NA CASGNGVEAFF TGTGCCAGTGGGAACGGGGTTGAAGCTTTCTTT
TRBJ1-1 13 TRBV18 once NA CASSGGQNTEAFF TGTGCCAGCTCAGGTGGACAGAACACTGAAGCTTTCTTT
TRBJ2-7 15 TRBV6-1 NA TRBD2 CASSVGGRGTYEQYF TGTGCCAGCAGTGTAGGAGGGAGGGGCACCTACGAGCAGTACTTC
TRBJ1-1 13 TRBV10-3 NA NA CAISEGLATEAFF TGTGCCATCAGTGAGGGGCTAGCCACTGAAGCTTTCTTT
TRBJ1-2 15 TRBV6-5 NA TRBD1 CASSYGQGISDGYTF TGTGCCAGCAGTTACGGACAGGGAATATCGGATGGCTACACCTTC
TRBJ2-1 14 TRBV5-1 few NA CASSLGTEPVEQFF TGCGCCAGCAGCTTAGGGACTGAGCCCGTGGAGCAGTTCTTC
TRBJ2-1 15 TRBV19 NA TRBD2 CASSILAGLGNEQFF TGTGCCAGTAGTATCCTAGCGGGGTTAGGAAATGAGCAGTTCTTC
TRBJ2-1 14 TRBV30 NA NA CAWRASGGKNEQFF TGTGCCTGGAGAGCCAGCGGTGGTAAAAATGAGCAGTTCTTC
TRBJ2-7 14 TRBV5-4 NA TRBD2 CASSFVSGGYEQYF TGTGCCAGCAGCTTCGTCAGCGGGGGATACGAGCAGTACTTC
TRBJ2-5 16 TRBV7-9 NA TRBD2 CASSLGTSGGKETQYF TGTGCCAGCAGCTTAGGCACTAGCGGGGGGAAAGAGACCCAGTACTTC
TRBJ1-2 15 TRBV5-1 NA TRBD1 CASNSGTGGPYGYTF TGCGCCAGCAACTCCGGGACAGGGGGTCCCTATGGCTACACCTTC
TRBJ2-3 21 TRBV7-6 once NA CASSLGPRRDPQVSSTDTQYF TGTGCCAGCAGCTTAGGTCCCCGTCGGGATCCTCAAGTCAGTAGCACAGATACGCAGTATTTT
TRBJ2-7 14 TRBV5-1 NA NA CASSLKQSHYEQYF TGCGCCAGCAGCTTGAAACAGTCACACTACGAGCAGTACTTC
TRBJ2-7 16 TRBV7-2 NA TRBD2 CASSLAGAGGRYEQYF TGTGCCAGCAGCTTAGCCGGAGCGGGGGGTAGATACGAGCAGTACTTC
TRBJ1-2 10 TRBV21-1 NA NA CGGQAKGYTF TGTGGTGGGCAGGCTAAAGGCTACACCTTC
TRBJ1-3 12 TRBV28 NA NA CAIRARENTIYF TGTGCCATAAGGGCCAGGGAAAACACCATATATTTT
TRBJ2-1 17 TRBV6-1 NA NA CASSEPVFAGKSNEQFF TGTGCCAGCAGTGAACCCGTTTTTGCGGGGAAGAGCAATGAGCAGTTCTTC
TRBJ1-5 13 TRBV7-2 NA NA CASSLKRPGPQHF TGTGCCAGCAGCTTAAAAAGGCCGGGGCCCCAGCATTTT
TRBJ2-5 16 TRBV9 NA TRBD2 CASSNLAGAIQETQYF TGTGCCAGCAGTAACTTAGCGGGGGCCATTCAAGAGACCCAGTACTTC